This T cell receptor beta chain emerged from a study of cytomegalovirus exposure and HLA in healthy donors. Remarks on this clone: Its specificity is unknown.

Both 60 Vbeta primers and 13 Jbeta primers went into the PCR. TCRdb keeps only in-frame clones here, not all; method: immunoSEQ multiplex PCR. Of approximately 220,000 clones in the sample, over 60% were seen once. Study-level points and caveats: CMV serostatus stood as the only immune exposure information on hand. Earlier results showed most TCR beta V segments being productive about 87% or about 30% of the time. Apparent HLA restriction characterized most CMV-associated TCR beta chains in a later analysis. Specificity of three CMV-associated chains for CMV antigens was verified in vitro.

Per germline, CDR1 MGHDK and CDR2 SYGVNS. This CDR3 has 18 amino acids. The V end lost 2 bases, the J end lost 4 bases, and 20 bases lay between the germline ends. The clonotype originates from a man aged 18 to 35 in good health and CMV-seronegative. The sample taken for sequencing was PBMCs. The J gene is TRBJ2-2, the V gene TRBV25-1; unclear D gene. The CDR3 nucleotides read TGTGCCAGCAGTGAACGGCACCCATTTACAGACCTCACCGGGGAGCTGTTTTTT. This gives the protein CASSERHPFTDLTGELFF.